The 10 T cell receptor beta chains below were found in one sample sequenced in a study of blood T cells in healthy people across ages. PCR was performed a second time for about 6 to 12 cycles using a sample-barcoded 5' primer and a J-beta primer mix. One entry per CDR3 protein results from TCRdb running MiXCR on the 5' RACE reads. The sample has 1.5 million to 2 million distinct CDR3 sequences; 28% are singletons. Sequenced sample: blood. Every receptor here comes from a woman aged 30 to 39 in good health.

This clonotype has a handful of counts. The gene calls are TRBV12-3 or TRBV12-4 and TRBJ2-2; D gene ambiguous. This CDR3 is built from 15 residues. Trimming cost V 5 bases and J 6 bases, with 16 bases left between them. The CDR3 DNA reads TGTGCCAGCAGTCGACGCGGACCCGGCGCCGGGGAGCTGTTTTTT. Protein sequence: CASSRRGPGAGELFF.

This clonotype was found many times. The V and J genes are TRBV5-5 and TRBJ2-3; 15 nucleotides match TRBD2. The germline gives CDR1 SGHKS, CDR2 YYEKEE (reference sequence). V trimming: 4 bases; J trimming: 5 bases; junction bases outside the gene matches: 5. The CDR3 covers 16 residues. In DNA form, the CDR3 reads TGTGCCAGCAGCCCACAGGGACTAGCGGGAGGAGATACGCAGTATTTT. Protein product: CASSPQGLAGGDTQYF.

This clonotype was counted at least ten times. This rearrangement joins TRBV20-1 to TRBJ1-2; D possibly corresponds to TRBD1 (5 bases). The CDR3 loop spans 14 amino acids. In germline, CDR1 is DFQATT, CDR2 SNEGSKA (reference sequence). V lost 5 bases to trimming and J lost 4 bases, with 17 bases between them. CDR3 region: CSAPPAQGRYGYTF. The CDR3 coding sequence is TGCAGTGCTCCCCCCGCGCAGGGACGCTATGGCTACACCTTC.

The V and J genes are TRBV10-2 and TRBJ1-5; maybe TRBD1 (5 bases). CDR1 is WSHSY, CDR2 SAAADI, per germline. The CDR3 covers 15 residues. Trimming shortened V by 0 bases and J by 6 bases, and 12 bases separated the two germline ends. CDR3 nucleotides: TGCGCCAGCAGTGAGTCCCCAGGGTGGGGTCAGCCCCAGCATTTT. This encodes CASSESPGWGQPQHF.

This chain uses TRBV7-9 with TRBJ2-1; TRBD2 matches at 10 bases. Germline lookup yields CDR1 SEHNR and CDR2 FQNEAQ (reference sequence). Germline trimming cut 5 bases from V and 3 bases from J; bases unmatched to any gene: 13. This CDR3 has 18 amino acids. CDR3 sequence: CASSLGAGGASGYNEQFF. In DNA form, the CDR3 reads TGTGCCAGCAGCCTCGGAGCGGGGGGGGCCAGTGGCTACAATGAGCAGTTCTTC.

This clonotype appeared a few times. This rearrangement joins TRBV5-1 to TRBJ1-2, with D perhaps matching TRBD1 (5 bases). V was pared by 2 bases and J by 3 bases, with 14 bases between. This CDR3 has 15 amino acids. Germline values: CDR1 SGHRS, CDR2 YFSETQ. CDR3 coding DNA: TGCGCCAGCAGCTTATCAGGGACTTTCGACTATGGCTACACCTTC. Translated, it gives CASSLSGTFDYGYTF.

This sequence joins TRBV7-9 and TRBJ2-5; 9 bases align to TRBD1. This CDR3 contains 15 residues. With 1 base clipped from V and 11 bases from J, the junction kept 11 bases outside the gene matches. The germline CDR1 and CDR2 sequences are SEHNR and FQNEAQ (reference sequence). For the CDR3, the DNA is TGTGCCAGCAGCTTAGATTTGGACAGGGGTTGGGAGCAGTACTTC. This gives the protein CASSLDLDRGWEQYF.

This clonotype was seen at least ten times. The rearrangement uses TRBV29-1 and TRBJ1-2; D is perhaps TRBD1 (6 bases). Trimming stripped 7 bases from V and 4 bases from J, with 13 bases between. The CDR3 spans 12 residues. Germline assignment: CDR1 SQVTM and CDR2 ANQGSEA. CDR3 region: CSASGASYGYTF. The DNA for the CDR3 is TGCAGCGCTTCGGGGGCCAGCTATGGCTACACCTTC.

The chain carries TRBV6-5 and TRBJ2-7; 9 positions match TRBD1. The CDR3 covers 15 residues. Germline CDR1 is MNHEY and CDR2 is SVGAGI. Trimming took 6 bases from V and 7 from J; bases not matched to a gene: 13. DNA for the CDR3: TGTGCCAGCAGCCTTGCTGGGACAGGGACGAGGGAGCAGTACTTC. Its translation: CASSLAGTGTREQYF.

The V and J genes are TRBV20-1 and TRBJ1-1; a possible D gene is TRBD1 (5 bases). Per the germline V gene, CDR1 is DFQATT and CDR2 is SNEGSKA (reference sequence). The CDR3 loop spans 15 amino acids. Between the trimmed V and J ends, which lost 0 bases and 2 bases, there was a span of 13 bases. The chain's CDR3 is CSARDPTGANTEAFF. The CDR3 DNA reads TGCAGTGCTAGAGACCCAACAGGCGCAAACACTGAAGCTTTCTTT.